This TCR beta chain was retrieved from a study of blood T cell repertoires in COVID-19. This CDR3 has 17 amino acids. The V segment lost 0 bases and the J segment 2 bases; nucleotides outside the gene matches: 9. The V gene's germline CDR1 is SQVTM and CDR2 ANQGSEA. TCRdb's table, derived via immunoSEQ multiplex PCR, lists solely in-frame clones and lacks some. The sample shows around 120,000 clones, 78% of them seen only once. The TCR sequence derives from a man aged 70-80 years with acute or convalescent COVID-19. The chain employs TRBV29-1 and TRBJ2-3; 9 bases are a match to TRBD2. Input material: peripheral blood. Here the CDR3 DNA reads TGCAGCGTTGAAGATCCGGATAGCGGGGGCCCCACAGATACGCAGTATTTT. Translated: CSVEDPDSGGPTDTQYF.